The present T cell receptor (beta chain) was sequenced within a study of T cell responses to AZD1222 COVID-19 vaccine. As concerns this clone: What it binds is not known.

V was trimmed by 1 base and J by 5 bases, leaving 12 bases between them. CDR3 size: 16 residues. Germline assignment: CDR1 SGHNT and CDR2 YENEEA. General study points: A reported finding is that nearly half of spike-specific TCRs target unmutated variant regions. Only a handful of AZD1222 recipients, six or seven in all, had baseline seropositivity. Increases in Spike-specific TCR breadth and depth were seen after two AZD1222 doses.

Clones were read by immunoSEQ multiplex PCR, and TCRdb kept only the in-frame ones, dropping some. The profile shows tens of thousands of clones, approximately 88% of them singletons. The sample here was peripheral blood, taken 28 days after the second AZD1222 dose. This sequence joins TRBV11-3 and TRBJ1-6, with D perhaps matching TRBD1 (5 bases). The sequence derives from an adult who received the AZD1222 COVID-19 vaccine. CDR3 DNA sequence: TGTGCCAGCAGCTTAGGAGGGGCAGGGAATAATTCACCCCTCCACTTT. Residues: CASSLGGAGNNSPLHF.